These 11 T cell receptor beta chains originate from one sample sequenced in a study of shared clonotypes between healthy human individuals. This table comes from immunoSEQ multiplex PCR, and its TCRdb copy is limited to in-frame clones, with some not included. Here the sample spans roughly 2,300,000 clones, about 90% being singletons. The sample consisted of naive CD4+ T cells from PBMCs. Subset indicated: CD45RA+ positively selected. The receptors shown here come from a man aged 18 to 35 in good health. Some clones in this sample may be carry-over from other donors' samples.

This chain connects TRBV28 to TRBJ2-1, with a possible D match to TRBD2 (6 bases). Germline CDR1 MDHEN, CDR2 SYDVKM. Trimming shortened V by 5 bases and J by 11 bases, and 7 bases separated the two germline ends. This CDR3 is 10 amino acids long. The CDR3 here is CASSGGKQFF. The CDR3 DNA follows: TGTGCCAGCAGTGGGGGGAAGCAGTTCTTC.

The rearrangement links TRBV6-4 to TRBJ2-7; 13 bases match TRBD2. J lost 4 bases, V lost 9 bases, and 6 bases had no gene match. Germline V gives CDR1 MRHNA, CDR2 SNTAGT. The length of the CDR3 is 14 residues. The CDR3 protein is CASRGLAGEYEQYF. DNA for the CDR3: TGTGCCAGTCGCGGACTAGCGGGAGAGTACGAGCAGTACTTC.

The J gene is TRBJ2-7, the V gene TRBV6-5; D remains unclear. The germline V gene has CDR1 MNHEY and CDR2 SVGAGI. V lost 4 bases and J 7 bases, leaving 17 bases between the germline ends. CDR3 length equals 14 residues. CDR3 amino acids: CASSLAGSRLEQYF. The CDR3 DNA reads as TGTGCCAGCAGTTTAGCCGGCTCCAGGCTAGAGCAGTACTTC.

About this clone itself: Other DNA sequences of this sample code for an identical CDR3. The chain uses TRBV7-3 and TRBJ2-3, with 12 nucleotides matching TRBD2. This CDR3 has 15 residues. Germline V lookup: CDR1 SGHTA, CDR2 FQGTGA. The ends lost 5 bases at V and 6 bases at J; junction bases unmatched: 6. The CDR3 nucleotides read TGTGCCAGCAGCCGACTAGCGGGGGTGGCTGATACGCAGTATTTT. As protein: CASSRLAGVADTQYF.

The chain recombines TRBV28 with TRBJ1-5, with no clear D. Germline V gives CDR1 MDHEN, CDR2 SYDVKM. V lost 2 bases, J lost 4 bases, and 9 bases lay in between. CDR3 size: 14 residues. CDR3 nucleotide sequence: TGTGCCAGCAGTTTACTAATCGGGAATCAGCCCCAGCATTTT. It specifies CASSLLIGNQPQHF.

The V and J genes are TRBV4-1 and TRBJ2-5; D gene ambiguous. Deletions cut 0 bases from V and 2 bases from J, with 4 bases between. CDR1 and CDR2 from the germline V gene are MGHRA and YSYEKL. CDR3 length: 13 residues. The CDR3 DNA is TGCGCCAGCAGCCAAGATGGGCAAGAGACCCAGTACTTC. It translates to CASSQDGQETQYF.

This rearrangement joins TRBV5-1 to TRBJ1-4; 7 nucleotides line up with TRBD1. Germline CDR1 SGHRS, CDR2 YFSETQ. J gave up 8 bases and V 2 bases, and 12 bases lay outside the gene matches. CDR3 length equals 16 residues. CDR3 sequence: CASSFRAGTATEKLFF. The CDR3 nucleotides are TGCGCCAGCAGCTTTAGGGCCGGGACAGCTACCGAAAAACTGTTTTTT.

As regards this clone: One junction end disagrees with the germline gene, perhaps due to a read error. The chain links TRBV6-1 to TRBJ2-2; TRBD2 might be the D (6 bases). Germline V gene data show CDR1 as MNHNS and CDR2 as SASEGT. The CDR3 spans 15 residues. The CDR3 sequence is CATSSQRVGTGELFF. In DNA, the CDR3 is TGTGCCACCAGTTCACAGCGGGTAGGCACCGGGGAGCTGTTTTTT.

This chain connects TRBV28 to TRBJ2-4; weak D call: TRBD2 (6 bases). V lost 5 bases, J lost 4 bases, and 12 bases lay in between. CDR1 and CDR2 (germline): MDHEN, SYDVKM. The CDR3 runs to 14 residues. CDR3 bases: TGTGCCAGCAGTCCGGCAGGGACTAAAAACATTCAGTACTTC. As protein: CASSPAGTKNIQYF.

For this clone: A junction end diverges from the germline sequence, so it may reflect a read error. The chain recombines TRBV5-1 with TRBJ2-4; weak D call: TRBD2 (6 bases). From germline, CDR1 is SGHRS and CDR2 YFSETQ. CDR3 length equals 15 residues. The CDR3 sequence is CASGLGGVAKNIQYF. DNA for the CDR3: TGCGCCAGCGGCTTAGGCGGGGTGGCCAAAAACATTCAGTACTTC.

This CDR3 reads CSISRTYSTYEQYF. The CDR3 DNA reads TGCAGCATTAGCCGAACATACTCAACCTACGAGCAGTACTTC. The chain uses TRBV29-1 and TRBJ2-5, with no clear D. The J call is uncertain, as TRBJ2-7 better fits the DNA end. This CDR3 contains 14 residues. CDR1 is SQVTM, CDR2 ANQGSEA, per germline.